The 13 T cell receptor beta chains in this list originate from one sample, sequenced in a study of blood T cell repertoires in COVID-19. TCRdb's table, derived via immunoSEQ multiplex PCR, lists solely in-frame clones and lacks some. The table lists about 81,000 clones, about 88% of them singletons. The sequenced material came from peripheral blood. All receptors come from a man aged 70-80 years with active or convalescent COVID-19.

The chain has TRBV15 and TRBJ2-2; 7 bases align to TRBD1. This CDR3 comprises 14 residues. Germline trimming cut 5 bases from V and 6 bases from J; bases unmatched to any gene: 6. CDR1 is LNHNV, CDR2 YYDKDF, per germline (reference sequence). The CDR3 DNA sequence: TGTGCCACCAGCCCACGGCAGGGGGCCGGGGAGCTGTTTTTT. Protein: CATSPRQGAGELFF.

This clone was seen only a few times. This chain uses TRBV18 with TRBJ2-3, with 8 nucleotides matching TRBD1. The CDR3 is 16 residues long. The germline V gene encodes CDR1 KGHSH and CDR2 LQKENI. V was clipped by 0 bases and J by 2 bases; unmatched bases: 4. The CDR3 loop reads CASSPPSQGVTDTQYF. CDR3 DNA sequence: TGTGCCAGCTCACCACCGTCACAGGGGGTCACAGATACGCAGTATTTT.

This rearrangement joins TRBV4-1 to TRBJ2-3, with D possibly TRBD2 on 6 matching bases. The ends were cut back, 3 bases at V and 7 bases at J, with 20 bases in the middle. The CDR3 has 16 amino acids. Per the germline V gene, CDR1 is MGHRA and CDR2 is YSYEKL. CDR3 sequence (DNA): TGCGCCAGCAGCCATGGCCGTCTACGGAGGGTAAATACGCAGTATTTT. Protein sequence: CASSHGRLRRVNTQYF.

The chain has TRBV7-2 and TRBJ2-1; D not resolved. The V gene lost 1 base and the J gene lost 0 bases, with 10 bases spanning the gap. Germline assignment: CDR1 SGHTA and CDR2 FQGNSA. The CDR3 sequence is 16 residues long. DNA for the CDR3: TGTGCCAGCAGCTTAGTTATTACGAGCTCCTACAATGAGCAGTTCTTC. Encoded protein: CASSLVITSSYNEQFF.

This clone showed up just a few times. The chain links TRBV6-1 to TRBJ1-4, with TRBD1 as a possible D gene (6 bases). The CDR3 has 15 amino acids. The germline CDR1 and CDR2 sequences are MNHNS and SASEGT. V dropped 3 bases and J dropped 3 bases, with 11 bases sitting between them. CDR3 residues: CASSDHGQPNEKLFF. CDR3 DNA: TGTGCCAGCAGTGATCACGGACAGCCTAATGAAAAACTGTTTTTT.

The chain recombines TRBV6-5 with TRBJ2-7, with 7 bases matching TRBD2. The junction had 10 bases not matched to a gene; V was cut back by 4 bases and J by 4 bases. The CDR3 spans 15 residues. The germline V gene has CDR1 MNHEY and CDR2 SVGAGI. In DNA, the CDR3 is TGTGCCAGCAGTTCTCAGGGAGCGGGGTATTACGAGCAGTACTTC. Its protein is CASSSQGAGYYEQYF.

The V call is TRBV28, the J call TRBJ1-5; 9 nucleotides align to TRBD1. This CDR3 has 16 amino acids. Trimming removed 5 bases from V and 3 bases from J; junction bases left unmatched: 8. Per the germline V gene, CDR1 is MDHEN and CDR2 is SYDVKM. CDR3 coding DNA: TGTGCCAGCAGTCCCCAACAGGGGGCTAACAATCAGCCCCAGCATTTT. It specifies CASSPQQGANNQPQHF.

The chain joins TRBV5-6 to TRBJ2-1; D uncertain. This CDR3 has 14 residues. The V end was cut by 0 bases, the J end by 0 bases, with 4 bases between. Germline V CDR1 and CDR2: SGHDT, YYEEEE. The CDR3, as DNA: TGTGCCAGCAGCTTGGGAGTCTCCTACAATGAGCAGTTCTTC. This translates into CASSLGVSYNEQFF.

This clone has a single count. The chain joins TRBV6-2 or TRBV6-3 to TRBJ1-5; possibly TRBD1 for D (6 bases). V lost 1 base and J lost 0, with 7 bases in between. Germline V gene lookup returns CDR1 MNHEY and CDR2 SVGEGT. The CDR3 runs to 15 residues. The CDR3 sequence: CASSYLDSSNQPQHF. Here the CDR3 DNA reads TGTGCCAGCAGTTACTTGGACAGTAGCAATCAGCCCCAGCATTTT.

The chain's CDR3 is CASSRTDRGLSLGTEAFF. DNA of the CDR3: TGCGCCAGCAGTAGGACGGACAGGGGGCTTTCCTTGGGGACTGAAGCTTTCTTT. This chain joins TRBV5-1 and TRBJ1-1; 11 bases are a match to TRBD1. CDR3 length equals 18 residues. Trimming at V came to 5 bases and at J to 5 bases, leaving 17 bases not matched to a gene. Per germline, CDR1 SGHRS and CDR2 YFSETQ.

The chain is built from TRBV27 and TRBJ1-2; weak D call: TRBD1 (6 bases). The CDR3 covers 12 residues. In germline, CDR1 is MNHEY, CDR2 SMNVEV (reference sequence). V dropped 10 bases and J dropped 2 bases, with 11 bases sitting between them. Here the CDR3 reads CATVTGNYGYTF. Written as DNA, the CDR3 is TGTGCCACCGTCACAGGGAACTATGGCTACACCTTC.

This clone came up once. The chain combines TRBV5-1 with TRBJ2-5; D might be TRBD2 (6 bases). Trimming stripped 6 bases from V and 2 bases from J, with 17 bases between. The CDR3 is 15 residues long. Germline assignment: CDR1 SGHRS and CDR2 YFSETQ. In nucleotides, the CDR3 is TGCGCCAGCAAATTATTCGGGACTCATCAAGAGACCCAGTACTTC. This codes for CASKLFGTHQETQYF.

The rearrangement uses TRBV3-1 (or the pseudogene TRBV3-2) and TRBJ1-1; no clear D. Trimming took off 2 bases at V and 6 bases at J, with 4 bases between the two ends. Germline values: CDR1 LGHDT, CDR2 YNNKEL (reference sequence). The CDR3 has 11 residues. The CDR3 DNA is TGTGCCAGCAGCCAACTATCTGAAGCTTTCTTT. Translating gives CASSQLSEAFF.